These T cell receptor beta chains were read from a single sample in a study of T cells in localized non-small cell lung cancer. Sequencing was performed with immunoSEQ multiplex PCR; in TCRdb, only in-frame clones are kept and a portion is missing. Of fewer than 35,000 clones detected, roughly nine tenths appear once; the ten largest clones hold around 3.2%. The material was peripheral blood, obtained before any cancer treatment. These receptors all come from a female donor aged 60 or older with stage I lung adenocarcinoma. The CDR3 runs from the conserved cysteine through the conserved F or W. A D gene is named only where the DNA matches it firmly. Clone size is stated in some rows and not others, as once, few, many or a class when expanded.

>TRBD1|TRBJ2-7|TRBV27|NA
TGTGCCAGCAGTCCTTCAGGGGGCGGTCGCGAGCAGTACTTC
CASSPSGGGREQYF
>NA|TRBJ2-6|TRBV5-4|NA
TGTGCCAGCAGCCGGGACCTCTCTGGGGCCAACGTCCTGACTTTC
CASSRDLSGANVLTF
>NA|TRBJ1-2|TRBV14|NA
TGTGCCAGCAGCCAAGGAGGCTACTATGGCTACACCTTC
CASSQGGYYGYTF
>TRBD1|TRBJ2-1|TRBV11-2|NA
TGTGCCAGCAGCTTAAGGACAGGAGACTCCTACAATGAGCAGTTCTTC
CASSLRTGDSYNEQFF
>NA|TRBJ2-5|TRBV7-9|NA
TGTGCCAGCAGCATAATCACGTACCAAGAGACCCAGTACTTC
CASSIITYQETQYF
>TRBD2|TRBJ2-4|TRBV5-1|NA
TGCGCCAGCAGTAGCGGGCTCGGTAACATTCAGTACTTC
CASSSGLGNIQYF
>NA|TRBJ1-3|TRBV18|few
TGTGCCAGCTCCCGAATTCCGACAGACTCCTCTGGAAACACCATATATTTT
CASSRIPTDSSGNTIYF
>TRBD2|TRBJ2-1|TRBV16|NA
TGTGCCAGCAGCCCGTCTAGCGGCTCCTACAATGAGCAGTTCTTC
CASSPSSGSYNEQFF
>TRBD1|TRBJ2-5|TRBV19|once
TGTGCCAGTAGTATTACATGGGCGACAGGGAGAAAAGAGACCCAGTACTTC
CASSITWATGRKETQYF
>NA|TRBJ2-7|TRBV6-5|NA
TGTGCCAGCAACGACCGCATCTCCTACGAGCAGTACTTC
CASNDRISYEQYF
>NA|TRBJ2-1|TRBV19|few
TGTGCCAGTAGTATAGAGTCGGGGGGCAAGGGAGGCAATGAGCAGTTCTTC
CASSIESGGKGGNEQFF
>TRBD1|TRBJ1-2|TRBV7-8|NA
TGTGCCAGCAGCTTAACCCAATCCGGGACAGGGTCTTTTGGCTACACCTTC
CASSLTQSGTGSFGYTF
>NA|TRBJ1-4|TRBV15|NA
TGTGCCACCAGCAGAGATAGACAGAAGGGTGAAAAACTGTTTTTT
CATSRDRQKGEKLFF
>NA|TRBJ2-3|TRBV19|NA
TGTGCCAGTAGTATGCAGCACGGACAAACAGATACGCAGTATTTT
CASSMQHGQTDTQYF
>TRBD1|TRBJ1-1|TRBV4-2|NA
TGTGCCAGCAGCTTAGCAGGGGGCATGAACACTGAAGCTTTCTTT
CASSLAGGMNTEAFF
>TRBD1|TRBJ2-4|TRBV5-3|NA
TGTGCCAGCAGCCTAGCCCGGGACAGCCGGTACTTC
CASSLARDSRYF
>NA|TRBJ2-4|TRBV28|NA
TGTGCCAGCAGTTCGGAAGACATCTTAGCCAAAAACATTCAGTACTTC
CASSSEDILAKNIQYF
>NA|TRBJ2-3|TRBV5-1|NA
TGCGCCAGCAGCTCCGGGAGCCGTCGCACAGATACGCAGTATTTT
CASSSGSRRTDTQYF
>NA|TRBJ1-4|TRBV7-2|NA
TGTGCCAGCAGCTGGTCAGGGGAAACTAATGAAAAACTGTTTTTT
CASSWSGETNEKLFF
>NA|TRBJ2-7|TRBV18|once
TGTGCCAGCTCACCGTCGGACTACGAGCAGTACTTC
CASSPSDYEQYF
>TRBD2|TRBJ2-2|TRBV10-3|NA
TGTGCCATCAGAGATGGACTAGCGGTGAACACCGGGGAGCTGTTTTTT
CAIRDGLAVNTGELFF
>NA|TRBJ2-7|TRBV7-8|NA
TGTGCCAGCAGCCTCATGGGCAGGGCTTATTCCTACGAGCAGTACTTC
CASSLMGRAYSYEQYF
>NA|TRBJ2-3|TRBV6-5|once
TGTGCCAGCAGTTACTCAGATACGCAGTATTTT
CASSYSDTQYF
>NA|TRBJ2-3|TRBV5-6|NA
TGTGCCAGCAGCTTGGGGGGCACAGATACGCAGTATTTT
CASSLGGTDTQYF
>NA|TRBJ2-7|TRBV18|few
TGTGCCAGCTCAGACCGGGAAGGCGACGAGCAGTACTTC
CASSDREGDEQYF
>NA|TRBJ1-6|TRBV7-9|NA
TGTGCCAGCAGCTCGGCCCAGACATTACCTCCCGGACCCCTCCACTTT
CASSSAQTLPPGPLHF
>NA|TRBJ1-2|TRBV19|NA
TGTGCCAGTAGTTCCCAAAGCCGGGACACCCAGCGCTACACCTTC
CASSSQSRDTQRYTF
>TRBD2|TRBJ2-5|TRBV30|NA
TGTGCCTGGTGCGCGGGAGGCAACGGGGAGACCCAGTACTTC
CAWCAGGNGETQYF
>NA|TRBJ1-5|TRBV19|NA
TGTGCCAGTAGTATAGTAGGCAGGGACAATCAGCCCCAGCATTTT
CASSIVGRDNQPQHF
>NA|TRBJ2-7|TRBV5-1|NA
TGCGCCAGCAGCCCGGCGGGGGCAGTGGACGAGCAGTACTTC
CASSPAGAVDEQYF
>TRBD1|TRBJ2-7|TRBV29-1|NA
TGCAGCGTTGATGGAGGAAGGGGGCCCTACGAGCAGTACTTC
CSVDGGRGPYEQYF
>NA|TRBJ2-1|TRBV6-6|once
TGTGCCAGCACCCAAGGGGGGGGCGGTTACAATGAGCAGTTCTTC
CASTQGGGGYNEQFF
>NA|TRBJ2-2|TRBV5-4|NA
TGTGCCAGCAGCTTGCGGCGGGAAGGGACCGGGGAGCTGTTTTTT
CASSLRREGTGELFF
>NA|TRBJ2-1|TRBV6-4|NA
TGTGCCAGCAGTTCAGCTGACTACAATGAGCAGTTCTTC
CASSSADYNEQFF
>NA|TRBJ2-3|TRBV7-7|NA
TGTGCCAGCAGCTTAGTGGGGACAGATACGCAGTATTTT
CASSLVGTDTQYF
>TRBD1|TRBJ2-7|TRBV18|NA
TGTGCCAGCTCACCAGGGACAGAAGACTACGAGCAGTACTTC
CASSPGTEDYEQYF